This T cell receptor (beta chain) was captured in a study of response to subunit inactivated influenza vaccine. CDR1 ENHRY and CDR2 SYGVKD come from the germline V gene. The CDR3 has 15 residues. V shed 8 bases and J shed 1 base, with 15 bases lying between them. TCRdb processed the RT-PCR reads anew with MiXCR; each CDR3 protein has one entry. The data show roughly 500,000 distinct CDR3 sequences, about 25% seen once. The receptor's source is a man aged 50-60 years who received an inactivated influenza vaccine. The chain links TRBV10-3 to TRBJ1-3; the D is unclear. This specimen was CD4+ T cells sorted from PBMCs, taken 5 days after vaccination. The CDR3 DNA sequence: TGTGCCATCTCCCTTGGGCAGTCTTCTGGAAACACCATATATTTT. Translated: CAISLGQSSGNTIYF.